These 16 T cell receptor beta chains share one sample of origin, sequenced in a study of monozygotic twins with inflammatory bowel disease. TCRdb reprocessed the 5' RACE reads and keeps a single row for each CDR3 protein, giving no DNA. The listing contains around 150,000 distinct CDR3 sequences. Sequencing input: blood. The receptors stem from a human donor with ulcerative colitis or Crohn's disease, or a healthy co-twin of an affected twin (not recorded which).

The rearrangement links TRBV5-5 to TRBJ2-1; the D gene TCRdb calls, TRBD2, cannot be checked with no DNA. The CDR3 covers 18 residues. Germline CDR1 reads SGHKS; CDR2 reads YYEKEE (reference sequence). The CDR3 sequence: CASSLILVRLAGVNEQFF.

The chain joins TRBV28 to TRBJ1-5; TCRdb calls TRBD1, which cannot be checked without DNA. The CDR3 totals 16 residues. The V gene's germline CDR1 is MDHEN and CDR2 SYDVKM. The CDR3 here is CASSLRMTVHNQPQHF.

The genes are TRBV5-6 and TRBJ2-3. Germline lookup yields CDR1 SGHDT and CDR2 YYEEEE. The CDR3 has 15 amino acids. This CDR3 is CASSGTAPSTDTQYF.

This chain joins TRBV12-3 or TRBV12-4 and TRBJ2-2; TCRdb's D call, TRBD2, is unchecked because there is no DNA. The CDR3 spans 15 residues. CDR3 protein: CASSLASGSPGELFF.

The chain recombines TRBV9 with TRBJ2-2. This CDR3 has 13 residues. In germline, CDR1 is SGDLS, CDR2 YYNGEE. CDR3 amino acids: CASSAGLTGELFF.

This chain links TRBV28 with TRBJ2-5; TCRdb's D gene call, TRBD2, goes unchecked for lack of DNA. The CDR3 consists of 13 residues. The germline CDR1 and CDR2 sequences are MDHEN and SYDVKM. The CDR3 sequence: CASREGVQETQYF.

The chain recombines TRBV12-3 or TRBV12-4 with TRBJ2-7; TCRdb picks TRBD2, but there is no DNA to check that call. CDR3 length equals 14 residues. This CDR3 is CASRSSGRRYEQYF.

The V and J genes are TRBV7-2 and TRBJ2-7; TCRdb reports TRBD1, a call that lacks DNA to check it against. This CDR3 has 14 amino acids. The germline V gene has CDR1 SGHTA and CDR2 FQGNSA. The CDR3 loop is CASSWLYGGNEQYF.

The rearrangement joins TRBV20-1 to TRBJ1-5. Germline loops: CDR1 DFQATT, CDR2 SNEGSKA (reference sequence). CDR3 length: 13 amino acids. The CDR3 sequence is CSARDLSNQPQHF.

J is TRBJ2-1 and V is TRBV20-1; absent DNA, TCRdb's TRBD2 call cannot be checked. Germline CDR1 DFQATT, CDR2 SNEGSKA (reference sequence). This CDR3 is built from 19 residues. CDR3: CSAIAPGLAGGRLYNEQFF.

The chain uses TRBV11-2 and TRBJ2-3. Germline assignment: CDR1 SGHAT and CDR2 FQNNGV. This CDR3 has 16 amino acids. CDR3 residues: CASSLAVPTSTDTQYF.

The V and J genes are TRBV6-1 and TRBJ1-1. The CDR3 runs 16 residues. Looked up from germline, CDR1 is MNHNS and CDR2 is SASEGT. CDR3 residues: CASSEAMARRYTEAFF.

The V gene is TRBV5-6, the J gene TRBJ2-3; the TCRdb D gene call, TRBD2, has no DNA to confirm it. Germline CDR1 is SGHDT and CDR2 is YYEEEE. This CDR3 contains 16 residues. The CDR3 sequence is CASSYPRGSRTDTQYF.

The genes are TRBV6-5 and TRBJ2-3; TCRdb's D gene call, TRBD2, goes unchecked for lack of DNA. Germline V gives CDR1 MNHEY, CDR2 SVGAGI. This CDR3 spans 15 amino acids. The CDR3 loop is CASSYSQGRTDTQYF.

The chain couples TRBV7-9 to TRBJ2-7; absent DNA, TCRdb's TRBD2 call cannot be checked. Germline V gene data show CDR1 as SEHNR and CDR2 as FQNEAQ (reference sequence). The CDR3 runs 14 residues. The CDR3 here is CASSRPGLRNEQYF.

This sequence joins TRBV27 and TRBJ2-7; TCRdb proposes TRBD2, but this gene call is untestable without DNA. CDR1 and CDR2 (germline): MNHEY, SMNVEV (reference sequence). The length of the CDR3 is 15 residues. The CDR3 spells CASSFGTSGRIVEYF.